The 19 T cell receptor beta chains presented below share a single source sample, sequenced in a study of CD4+ T cells in melanoma. TCRdb's table, derived via immunoSEQ multiplex PCR, lists solely in-frame clones and lacks some. Of more than 9,000 clones listed, approximately 67% were seen once; the top ten hold 9.5% to 12%. The sequenced sample consisted of cells from a culture (not recorded whether cultured in vitro). These receptors came from a human donor with melanoma.

This chain uses TRBV19 with TRBJ2-7, with D uncertain. Trimming took off 1 base at V and 2 bases at J, with 9 bases between the two ends. Germline V CDR1 and CDR2: LNHDA, SQIVND (reference sequence). The CDR3 totals 14 residues. CDR3 protein: CASSIVGSTYEQYF. CDR3 bases: TGTGCCAGTAGTATAGTCGGCAGTACCTACGAGCAGTACTTC.

The chain uses TRBV19 and TRBJ1-6; D gene ambiguous. The CDR3 has 13 amino acids. Deletions cut 7 bases from V and 7 bases from J, with 11 bases between. The V gene's germline CDR1 is LNHDA and CDR2 SQIVND (reference sequence). Here the CDR3 DNA reads TGTGCCAGTAATCCACAGAAAAATTCACCCCTCCACTTT. Translation gives CASNPQKNSPLHF.

The V and J genes are TRBV5-1 and TRBJ1-1, with D possibly TRBD1 on 6 matching bases. V was cut by 0 bases and J by 3 bases, with 9 bases left in between. CDR1 and CDR2 (germline): SGHRS, YFSETQ. This CDR3 has 14 residues. CDR3: CASSLEGGDTEAFF. DNA for the CDR3: TGCGCCAGCAGCTTGGAGGGGGGGGACACTGAAGCTTTCTTT.

This sequence joins TRBV5-1 and TRBJ2-5, with D perhaps TRBD1 (6 bases). The germline CDR1 and CDR2 sequences are SGHRS and YFSETQ. The CDR3 is made up of 16 amino acids. Trimming stripped 0 bases from V and 2 bases from J, with 14 bases between. In DNA, the CDR3 is TGCGCCAGCAGCTTGGTAGCCGGGACACCACAAGAGACCCAGTACTTC. Encoded protein: CASSLVAGTPQETQYF.

In the case of this clone: A junction end diverges from the germline sequence, so it may reflect a read error. The chain is built from TRBV6-1 and TRBJ1-1; no reliable D call. The CDR3 is 14 amino acids. Germline V gene sequence: CDR1 MNHNS, CDR2 SASEGT. CDR3 in amino acids: CASSEPGWNAEAFF. The DNA of the CDR3 is TGTGCCAGCAGTGAACCGGGGTGGAACGCTGAAGCTTTCTTT.

This chain uses TRBV7-8 with TRBJ1-4; D is possibly TRBD1 (6 bases). Germline V lookup: CDR1 SGHVS, CDR2 FQNEAQ. Trimming removed 5 bases at V and 6 bases at J, with 13 bases between. The CDR3 totals 14 residues. As DNA, the CDR3 is TGTGCCAGCAGCGTGGGAGGGGGGGATGAAAAACTGTTTTTT. Translating gives CASSVGGGDEKLFF.

The DNA of the CDR3 is TGTGCCATCAGTGTGGGTCCCTATCAGCCCCAGCATTTT. Residues: CAISVGPYQPQHF. The chain couples TRBV10-3 to TRBJ1-5; D call uncertain. The CDR3 runs 13 residues. Germline-derived CDR1 and CDR2 are ENHRY and SYGVKD. The V gene lost 4 bases and the J gene lost 5 bases, with 9 bases spanning the gap.

This clone has only a few counts. This chain links TRBV5-4 with TRBJ1-6; D may be TRBD1 (6 bases). The CDR3 totals 17 residues. Germline CDR1 reads SGHNT; CDR2 reads YYREEE (reference sequence). V lost 2 bases to trimming and J lost 8 bases, with 20 bases between them. In DNA, the CDR3 is TGTGCCAGCAGCTTAATGACAGGTTTCGATTCGGATTCACCCCTCCACTTT. It is translated as CASSLMTGFDSDSPLHF.

The chain links TRBV19 to TRBJ1-2; D gene ambiguous. Between the trimmed V and J ends, which lost 5 bases and 0 bases, there was a span of 10 bases. Germline assignment: CDR1 LNHDA and CDR2 SQIVND (reference sequence). The CDR3 is 14 amino acids. The CDR3 DNA reads TGTGCCAGTAGTGAAGTGATAGCTAACTATGGCTACACCTTC. Its protein product is CASSEVIANYGYTF.

The chain has TRBV6-6 and TRBJ2-3; possibly TRBD1 for D (5 bases). From germline, CDR1 is MNHNY and CDR2 SVGAGI (reference sequence). The CDR3 is 13 amino acids. Trimming left V 5 bases short and J 6 bases short, with 12 bases between. Here the CDR3 DNA reads TGTGCCAGCAGTCGCAGGGAACGGGATACGCAGTATTTT. Its translation is CASSRRERDTQYF.

This clone was picked up one time. The rearrangement links TRBV5-1 to TRBJ2-2, with 8 nucleotides matching TRBD2. The CDR3 is 16 residues long. The germline gives CDR1 SGHRS, CDR2 YFSETQ. The ends lost 3 bases at V and 6 bases at J; junction bases unmatched: 10. CDR3 loop: CASSSRGSGASGELFF. The DNA of the CDR3 is TGCGCCAGCAGCTCCCGGGGTAGCGGGGCCTCCGGGGAGCTGTTTTTT.

The rearrangement joins TRBV10-1 to TRBJ1-1; a weak D match, TRBD1 (5 bases). The CDR3 has 14 amino acids. Trimming removed 0 bases at V and 6 bases at J, with 11 bases between. Germline V gene lookup returns CDR1 WNHNN and CDR2 SYGVQD (reference sequence). CDR3 sequence (DNA): TGCGCCAGCAGTGAGTCGAGGACAAGGGCTGAAGCTTTCTTT. Its protein is CASSESRTRAEAFF.

The gene calls are TRBV30 and TRBJ1-2, with a tentative D call TRBD1 (5 bases). Germline lookup yields CDR1 GTSNPN and CDR2 SVGIG (reference sequence). V was cut by 5 bases and J by 14 bases, with 18 bases left in between. There are 11 residues in the CDR3. In DNA, the CDR3 is TGTGCCTGGGGTCAGCCCAGGGTTCGAACCTTC. Its protein is CAWGQPRVRTF. The full variable domain, in which reference TRBV30 and TRBJ1-2 provide the parts outside the CDR3, is SQTIHQWPATLVQPVGSPLSLECTVEGTSNPNLYWYRQAAGRGLQLLFYSVGIGQISSEVPQNLSASRPQDRQFILSSKKLLLSDSGFYLCAWGQPRVRTFGSGTRLTVV.

This chain connects TRBV7-8 to TRBJ1-4; 7 nucleotides match TRBD1. CDR3 length: 21 amino acids. V lost 1 base to trimming and J lost 0 bases; unmatched junction nucleotides: 17. CDR1 and CDR2 from the germline V gene are SGHVS and FQNEAQ. The CDR3 nucleotides read TGTGCCAGCAGCTTAGAGGGCCGGACAGGATTCGGAAGTGCAACTAATGAAAAACTGTTTTTT. Amino acids: CASSLEGRTGFGSATNEKLFF.

The CDR3 protein is CAISERSAGDEFIETQYF. Written as DNA, the CDR3 is TGTGCCATCAGTGAGAGATCCGCCGGGGACGAGTTCATAGAGACCCAGTACTTC. The rearrangement links TRBV10-3 to TRBJ2-5; D might be TRBD1 or TRBD2, each matching 5 bases. The CDR3 loop spans 18 amino acids. Trimming took off 2 bases at V and 4 bases at J, with 23 bases between the two ends. Germline V CDR1 and CDR2: ENHRY, SYGVKD.

This clone showed up just a few times. CDR3: CASSSQGYTEAFF. The CDR3 DNA reads TGCGCCAGCAGCTCGCAGGGATACACTGAAGCTTTCTTT. The chain carries TRBV5-1 and TRBJ1-1; D perhaps matches TRBD1 (5 bases). Germline V gene sequence: CDR1 SGHRS, CDR2 YFSETQ. V was trimmed by 3 bases and J by 3 bases, leaving 9 bases between them. This CDR3 has 13 residues.

The rearrangement links TRBV10-3 to TRBJ2-7; D perhaps matches TRBD2 (6 bases). V shed 9 bases and J shed 0 bases, with 27 bases lying between them. The CDR3 is 18 amino acids. Germline V gene sequence: CDR1 ENHRY, CDR2 SYGVKD. DNA for the CDR3: TGTGCCATTCCACGCGAGGTCTCCCCGGAGGGGACCTCCTACGAGCAGTACTTC. As protein: CAIPREVSPEGTSYEQYF.

This CDR3 is CASSPSVGVSITSDTQYF. CDR3 DNA: TGTGCCAGCAGCCCCTCAGTTGGTGTCTCTATAACGTCAGATACGCAGTATTTT. The chain links TRBV14 to TRBJ2-3; D is unclear. This CDR3 region has 18 residues. The V gene lost 4 bases and the J gene lost 4 bases, with 24 bases spanning the gap. CDR1 and CDR2 (germline): SGHDN, FVKESK.

The chain has TRBV5-4 and TRBJ2-3; D unclear. This CDR3 is built from 13 residues. In germline, CDR1 is SGHNT, CDR2 YYREEE (reference sequence). Trimming removed 2 bases at V and 1 base at J, with 5 bases between. DNA of the CDR3: TGTGCCAGCAGCTTAGTGGGCACAGATACGCAGTATTTT. Encoded protein: CASSLVGTDTQYF.